The 9 T cell receptor beta chains reported below all come from one sample, sequenced in a study of regulatory T cells in long-lasting Graves disease. As to time point: persistent/refractory GD, antithyroid drugs over 5 years with positive TRAb. Isolated PBMC RNA provided the starting material for the TCR library. The authors built TCR beta libraries using iRepertoire HTBI primers and Arm-PCR of CDR3 regions. In TCRdb, the multiplex PCR reads were re-called with MiXCR into one record per CDR3 protein. This table has 310,000 or so distinct CDR3 sequences, about 20% appearing once. The specimen comprised peripheral blood mononuclear cells (PBMCs), sampled when the disease was refractory, from a patient treated with antithyroid drugs. Receptor source: a female donor with Graves disease.

This clonotype was picked up one time. This could be a read error, since a much larger clone is one nucleotide away. This sequence joins TRBV7-2 and TRBJ1-1, with D possibly being TRBD1 (6 bases). Germline V gene data show CDR1 as SGHTA and CDR2 as FQGNSA. The CDR3 sequence is 14 residues long. Trimming took 5 bases from V and 0 from J, leaving 10 bases between them. The CDR3: CASSKTGMNTEAFF. CDR3 DNA: TGTGCCAGCAGCAAAACAGGGATGAACACTGAAGCTTTCTTT.

The V call is TRBV28, the J call TRBJ2-2; D is undetermined. Trimming removed 3 bases from V and 5 bases from J, with 4 bases in between. The CDR3 is 12 residues long. CDR1 is MDHEN, CDR2 SYDVKM, per germline. The CDR3 DNA reads TGTGCCAGCAGTTTCTGGACCGGGGAGCTGTTTTTT. It translates to CASSFWTGELFF. The full variable domain, completed using reference TRBV28 and TRBJ2-2, is DVKVTQSSRYLVKRTGEKVFLECVQDMDHENMFWYRQDPGLGLRLIYFSYDVKMKEKGDIPEGYSVSREKKERFSLILESASTNQTSMYLCASSFWTGELFFGEGSRLTVL.

The sample holds many counts of this clonotype. V and J are TRBV28 and TRBJ1-5; no definite D call. The V and J ends lost 5 bases and 2 bases respectively, with 16 bases between them. Germline CDR1 reads MDHEN; CDR2 reads SYDVKM. The CDR3 contains 16 residues. CDR3 nucleotide sequence: TGTGCCAGCAGTCCTTCTGGACGTTCCGGCAATCAGCCCCAGCATTTT. It encodes CASSPSGRSGNQPQHF. Full variable domain (remainder filled in from reference TRBV28 and TRBJ1-5): DVKVTQSSRYLVKRTGEKVFLECVQDMDHENMFWYRQDPGLGLRLIYFSYDVKMKEKGDIPEGYSVSREKKERFSLILESASTNQTSMYLCASSPSGRSGNQPQHFGDGTRLSIL.

Ten or more counts support this clonotype. This chain links TRBV2 with TRBJ2-5, with 7 positions matching TRBD2. Germline V gene lookup returns CDR1 SNHLY and CDR2 FYNNEI. This CDR3 is built from 13 residues. Trimming cost V 3 bases and J 4 bases; bases outside gene matches: 2. The CDR3 reads CASSDGRIETQYF. CDR3 DNA: TGTGCCAGCAGTGACGGGAGGATAGAGACCCAGTACTTC.

This clonotype was recorded many times. This rearrangement joins TRBV7-9 to TRBJ2-5; 7 bases fit TRBD1. The CDR3 length is 13 residues. The germline CDR1 and CDR2 sequences are SEHNR and FQNEAQ (reference sequence). V gave up 7 bases and J gave up 2 bases; unmatched junction bases: 4. CDR3 amino acids: CASKRDSQETQYF. Here the CDR3 DNA reads TGTGCCAGCAAACGGGACAGTCAAGAGACCCAGTACTTC. Supplemented by reference TRBV7-9 and TRBJ2-5, the full variable domain reads DTGVSQNPRHKITKRGQNVTFRCDPISEHNRLYWYRQTLGQGPEFLTYFQNEAQLEKSRLLSDRFSAERPKGSFSTLEIQRTEQGDSAMYLCASKRDSQETQYFGPGTRLLVL.

This clonotype was picked up many times. The chain has TRBV5-1 and TRBJ2-7; D is ambiguous. The CDR3 loop spans 12 amino acids. Germline V gives CDR1 SGHRS, CDR2 YFSETQ. Trimming stripped 4 bases from V and 6 bases from J, with 11 bases between. The CDR3 DNA is TGCGCCAGCAGCCCCTCCTTCCGCGAGCAGTACTTC. Protein: CASSPSFREQYF.

This clonotype was picked up many times. This chain links TRBV28 with TRBJ2-7; D may match TRBD1 or TRBD2 (5 bases each). Germline loops: CDR1 MDHEN, CDR2 SYDVKM. This CDR3 spans 15 amino acids. Trimming pared 2 bases from V and 0 bases from J, leaving 11 bases between. CDR3 loop: CASSLRGASSYEQYF. The CDR3 DNA reads as TGTGCCAGCAGTTTAAGAGGGGCTAGCTCCTACGAGCAGTACTTC.

The chain is built from TRBV19 and TRBJ2-2; the D gene is possibly TRBD2 (5 bases). This CDR3 has 15 residues. Germline CDR1 and CDR2: LNHDA and SQIVND (reference sequence). V gave up 1 base and J gave up 6 bases, with 12 bases separating them. CDR3 nucleotides: TGTGCCAGTAGTATAGTCGGGGTCCGGGCCGGGGAGCTGTTTTTT. Amino acid sequence: CASSIVGVRAGELFF.

As to this clonotype: One base away lies a much larger clone, so this may be a sequencing read error. CDR3 in amino acids: CSVLNGAYEQYF. The CDR3 nucleotides are TGCAGCGTTTTGAATGGGGCCTACGAGCAGTACTTC. V gene TRBV29-1 combines with J gene TRBJ2-7, with D uncertain. V shed 5 bases and J shed 2 bases, with 10 bases lying between them. The CDR3 runs to 12 residues. Germline V CDR1 and CDR2: SQVTM, ANQGSEA.